This T cell receptor (beta chain) was documented in a study of CD8+CD57+ T cells in acquired aplastic anemia (dated by TCRdb to 2016 to 2019). About the full investigation: A mean of about 3.2 ug of DNA, ranging from roughly 0.18 to 30 ug, was extracted from sorted CD4+ and CD8+ cells. CD8+CD57+ expansion was defined as frequency above the mean frequency observed in healthy subjects. On the study overall, not on this receptor specifically: Patients and healthy controls showed no significant difference in CD8+ Simpson's diversity (P=0.060). Although 25 to 30 CD8+ CDR3 sequences were shared by patients and controls, these sequences appeared highly expressed in patients and within the immunodominant clones of patients.

Genomic DNA was used as template for profiling of TCR beta VDJ combinations and CDR3 sequences. An Illumina HiSeq 2000 was the platform used for TCR repertoire sequencing. In the source study's methods: TRBV/TRBJ rearrangement plots, CDR3 size and DJ length profiles, and Simpson's diversity index were used to assess repertoires. The immunodominant clone was defined as the most abundant DNA sequence in deep sequencing data. CDR3 amino acid sequences were screened for sharing across subjects and compared with published repertoires and the VDJdb database. TCRdb reprocessing: public reads trimmed at Q25 with fastp, clones called with MiXCR, in-frame beta chains kept. One record per CDR3 amino acid sequence lists the most common genes and DNA. TCRdb's processing, not the study's, gives the V and J calls here. The sample has 200,000 to 300,000 distinct CDR3 sequences on record, about 80% of them singletons. The ten largest make up roughly two fifths of the sample.

The germline V gene sets CDR1 to SGDLS and CDR2 to YYNGEE. V was cut back by 3 bases and J by 12 bases, leaving a gap of 24 bases between them. There are 15 amino acids in the CDR3, from cysteine to phenylalanine inclusive. The DNA shown is the 45-base CDR3, in frame from base 1. This clonotype showed up just once. Which antigen it targets is not known. Within one base of it there is no much larger clone, and no base qualities were kept. Resting on one read, the evidence is weak. The patients picked for sequencing were ones in whom flow cytometry had shown an expansion of CD8+CD57+ cells. Severe acquired aplastic anemia was diagnosed in all patients according to International Study of Aplastic Anemia and Agranulocytosis and Camitta criteria. No therapy had been received by the patients at the time of blood sampling. In the study, sorted CD4+ and CD8+ blood T cells from patients with severe aplastic anemia and from healthy subjects underwent deep sequencing of TCR repertoires. In the USA, patient enrollment took place under clinicaltrials.gov protocols 00001620, 01623167, 00001397, 00071045, 00081523 and 00961064. Ficoll-Paque density gradient centrifugation was used to isolate peripheral blood mononuclear cells. CD4+ and CD8+ T cells were sorted by FACS or magnetic beads before DNA extraction.

Sequencing input: sorted CD4+, CD8+, or CD8+CD57+ T cells (not recorded which) from PBMCs. The V and J segments used are TRBV9 and TRBJ2-5; confidence is insufficient to name the D gene. The sequence derives from a human donor with aplastic anemia. The CDR3 protein is CASSAWSDTQYIEYF. The DNA is TGTGCCAGCAGCGCCTGGTCAGATACGCAATATATTGAGTACTTC.